This section outlines one T cell receptor (beta chain) sequence together with its context. Its antigen is unidentified. The data were obtained in a study of cytotoxic CD8 clonotypes in ibrutinib-treated CLL. Study overall: Samples showed on average approximately 270,000 productive templates and 94,082 productive rearrangements.

Germline V gene lookup returns CDR1 SGHAT and CDR2 FQNNGV. V gave up 2 bases and J gave up 2 bases; unmatched junction bases: 14. This CDR3 has 18 amino acids. Roughly 2.2 micrograms of genomic DNA (from cryopreserved PBMCs) were used for TCR beta libraries. General study points: Clonality climbed at ibrutinib response, then dropped toward baseline at progression. Shared public clonotypes were rare, and on treatment they either got smaller or stayed the same.

Profiled with immunoSEQ multiplex PCR; TCRdb holds only in-frame clones, not every one. Of 270,000 or so clones in the sample, approximately 76% were seen once. The J gene is TRBJ2-7, the V gene TRBV11-2, with 8 bases matching TRBD1. Here the sequenced sample was PBMCs, taken at disease progression, from a patient treated with ibrutinib. This clonotype originated in a human donor with chronic lymphocytic leukemia. CDR3 in amino acids: CASSLHLTGEDRTYEQYF. The CDR3 DNA is TGTGCCAGCAGCTTACATCTGACAGGGGAAGATAGGACCTACGAGCAGTACTTC. The whole variable domain, filled in from reference TRBV11-2 and TRBJ2-7, reads EAGVAQSPRYKIIEKRQSVAFWCNPISGHATLYWYQQILGQGPKLLIQFQNNGVVDDSQLPKDRFSAERLKGVDSTLKIQPAKLEDSAVYLCASSLHLTGEDRTYEQYFGPGTRLTVT.